This T cell receptor (beta chain) came from a study of T cell responses to AZD1222 COVID-19 vaccine. Study as a whole: Recipients boosted at about 4 weeks or about 12 weeks are pooled. Study outcomes and limitations: As reported, nearly half of all spike-specific TCRs target variant regions that are unmutated. Only a handful of AZD1222 recipients, several in all, had baseline seropositivity.

Data came from immunoSEQ multiplex PCR; TCRdb stores just in-frame clones and leaves some out. The sample lists some 150,000 clones, approximately 95% seen once, with 3.9% in the top ten. Germline V gene lookup returns CDR1 LNHDA and CDR2 SQIVND (reference sequence). V was trimmed by 5 bases and J by 8 bases, leaving 18 bases between them. The length of the CDR3 is 14 residues. Concerning this clone: Antigen specificity is unknown.

The material was peripheral blood, obtained on day 0 of AZD1222 vaccination. This rearrangement joins TRBV19 to TRBJ1-2; D is uncertain. The receptor was derived from an adult in good health. The CDR3 reads CASSSPAPPSGYTF. The CDR3 nucleotides read TGTGCCAGTAGTTCTCCGGCCCCACCCTCCGGCTACACCTTC. The full variable domain, with the rest looked up from reference TRBV19 and TRBJ1-2, is DGGITQSPKYLFRKEGQNVTLSCEQNLNHDAMYWYRQDPGQGLRLIYYSQIVNDFQKGDIAEGYSVSREKKESFPLTVTSAQKNPTAFYLCASSSPAPPSGYTFGSGTRLTVV.